Below, 17 T cell receptor beta chains from the same sample are listed, as sequenced in a study of T cells in Graves' hyperthyroidism and ophthalmopathy. Amplified regions were TCR beta CDR3 sequences from RNA transcripts. The study used the HTBI primer set for a first-round RT-PCR of the TCR CDR3. In TCRdb, the multiplex PCR reads were re-called with MiXCR into one record per CDR3 protein. The sample carries about 420,000 distinct CDR3 sequences, around 14% recorded once. The sequencing input was blood. Receptors were obtained from a woman younger than 30 with Graves' hyperthyroidism.

This clonotype was detected a few times. The V gene is TRBV19, the J gene TRBJ2-7; D gene ambiguous. V gave up 3 bases and J gave up 2 bases, with 11 bases separating them. From germline, CDR1 is LNHDA and CDR2 SQIVND (reference sequence). The CDR3 runs to 14 residues. The CDR3 region is CASSIHYKTYEQYF. CDR3 DNA: TGTGCCAGTAGTATTCATTATAAGACCTACGAGCAGTACTTC.

This chain joins TRBV7-2 and TRBJ2-7, with a possible D match to TRBD1 (5 bases). This CDR3 comprises 15 residues. The V gene's germline CDR1 is SGHTA and CDR2 FQGNSA. The germline V and J ends were trimmed by 5 bases and 0 bases, with 14 bases remaining between them. CDR3 protein: CASSLWGGRSYEQYF. The DNA of the CDR3 is TGTGCCAGCAGCCTATGGGGCGGCCGCTCCTACGAGCAGTACTTC.

The chain joins TRBV6-4 to TRBJ1-5, with D maybe TRBD1 (6 bases). This CDR3 has 17 amino acids. V was shortened by 5 bases and J by 1 base, with 18 bases between the two germline ends. Germline CDR1 and CDR2: MRHNA and SNTAGT. CDR3 sequence: CASSYEGGAGSNQPQHF. The CDR3 DNA follows: TGTGCCAGCAGTTACGAGGGGGGGGCTGGAAGCAATCAGCCCCAGCATTTT.

The chain recombines TRBV5-1 with TRBJ2-1; 7 bases line up with TRBD2. The CDR3 consists of 13 residues. CDR1 SGHRS and CDR2 YFSETQ come from the germline V gene. J was trimmed by 7 bases and V by 4 bases; bases with no gene match: 5. For the CDR3, the DNA is TGCGCCAGCAGCGGGAGGGGCAAGAATGAGCAGTTCTTC. Protein product: CASSGRGKNEQFF. The full variable domain, completed using reference TRBV5-1 and TRBJ2-1, is KAGVTQTPRYLIKTRGQQVTLSCSPISGHRSVSWYQQTPGQGLQFLFEYFSETQRNKGNFPGRFSGRQFSNSRSEMNVSTLELGDSALYLCASSGRGKNEQFFGPGTRLTVL.

A remark on this clonotype: Just one base apart from a much larger clone, this may be a read error. The V call is TRBV12-3 or TRBV12-4, the J call TRBJ1-6, with D perhaps TRBD1 (6 bases). This CDR3 is built from 15 residues. The CDR3 region is CTSNLGSGVGSPLHF. The CDR3 region has the DNA TGTACCAGCAACCTAGGCTCAGGGGTAGGCTCACCCCTCCACTTT.

This clonotype has just a few counts. The V gene is TRBV20-1, the J gene TRBJ2-7, with a weak D call TRBD2 (5 bases). Trimming removed 6 bases from V and 2 bases from J, with 11 bases in between. CDR1 DFQATT and CDR2 SNEGSKA come from the germline V gene (reference sequence). The CDR3 consists of 12 residues. CDR3 DNA sequence: TGCAGTGCCGCCCGGGATCCCTACGAGCAGTACTTC. As protein: CSAARDPYEQYF.

The gene calls are TRBV6-2 or TRBV6-3 and TRBJ2-1, with 14 positions matching TRBD2. J was trimmed by 5 bases and V by 5 bases; bases with no gene match: 2. From germline, CDR1 is MNHEY and CDR2 SVGEGT. This CDR3 is 15 amino acids long. Written as DNA, the CDR3 is TGTGCCAGCAGTGCGGGACTAGCGGGAGACAATGAGCAGTTCTTC. Translating it yields CASSAGLAGDNEQFF.

This clonotype came up a few times. The chain links TRBV5-1 to TRBJ1-5, with D unclear. CDR1 is SGHRS, CDR2 YFSETQ, per germline. The V end lost 0 bases, the J end lost 2 bases, and 9 bases lay between the germline ends. The CDR3 consists of 15 residues. CDR3 residues: CASSLEGGRNQPQHF. CDR3 nucleotides: TGCGCCAGCAGCTTGGAAGGTGGGCGCAATCAGCCCCAGCATTTT.

Many counts were recorded for this clonotype. This chain links TRBV5-1 with TRBJ2-3, with D perhaps TRBD2 (5 bases). Between the trimmed V and J ends, which lost 1 base and 0 bases, there was a span of 21 bases. Germline V CDR1 and CDR2: SGHRS, YFSETQ. This CDR3 is built from 19 residues. CDR3 sequence reads: CASSLWAPLLEASTDTQYF. As DNA, the CDR3 is TGCGCCAGCAGCTTGTGGGCCCCCCTGTTGGAGGCAAGCACAGATACGCAGTATTTT. Filled out from reference TRBV5-1 and TRBJ2-3, the complete variable domain reads KAGVTQTPRYLIKTRGQQVTLSCSPISGHRSVSWYQQTPGQGLQFLFEYFSETQRNKGNFPGRFSGRQFSNSRSEMNVSTLELGDSALYLCASSLWAPLLEASTDTQYFGPGTRLTVL.

This clonotype was seen at least ten times. This chain joins TRBV24-1 and TRBJ1-2; D remains ambiguous. Germline assignment: CDR1 KGHDR and CDR2 SFDVKD. V shed 3 bases and J shed 7 bases, with 11 bases lying between them. The CDR3 is 13 amino acids. CDR3 amino acids: CATSDVGSSGYTF. The CDR3 DNA follows: TGTGCCACCAGTGATGTCGGGTCCAGTGGCTACACCTTC.

The rearrangement uses TRBV7-8 and TRBJ2-7; D not resolved. CDR3 length equals 11 residues. V was trimmed by 4 bases and J by 6 bases, leaving 7 bases between them. Germline CDR1 SGHVS, CDR2 FQNEAQ. In nucleotides, the CDR3 is TGTGCCAGCAGCTCTCGGACCGAGCAGTACTTC. It is translated as CASSSRTEQYF.

The count of this clonotype is one. This may come from a read error, since a much larger clone is one base off. The V gene is TRBV9, the J gene TRBJ2-7, with a tentative D call TRBD2 (6 bases). In germline, CDR1 is SGDLS, CDR2 YYNGEE. The CDR3 covers 12 residues. The CDR3 DNA follows: TGTGCCAGCGGCGGGGACTCCTACGAGCGGTACTTC. Translated, it gives CASGGDSYERYF. Full variable domain (outside the CDR3, taken from reference TRBV9 and TRBJ2-7): DSGVTQTPKHLITATGQRVTLRCSPRSGDLSVYWYQQSLDQGLQFLIQYYNGEERAKGNILERFSAQQFPDLHSELNLSSLELGDSALYFCASGGDSYERYFGPGTRLTVT.

This clonotype showed up many times. The chain links TRBV9 to TRBJ2-5, with 15 bases lining up with TRBD2. The CDR3 covers 16 residues. Germline trimming cut 3 bases from V and 2 bases from J; bases unmatched to any gene: 2. Looked up from germline, CDR1 is SGDLS and CDR2 is YYNGEE. The CDR3 nucleotides read TGTGCCAGCAGCGCGGGACTAGCGGGAGGACAAGAGACCCAGTACTTC. This codes for CASSAGLAGGQETQYF.

This clonotype was found many times. The chain couples TRBV11-2 to TRBJ2-1; D not certain. The germline V gene has CDR1 SGHAT and CDR2 FQNNGV. Trimming removed 5 bases at V and 6 bases at J, with 20 bases between. This CDR3 has 16 residues. Written as DNA, the CDR3 is TGTGCCAGCAGCCAAGGGCCACGCGGTTTGGGCAATGAGCAGTTCTTC. This gives the protein CASSQGPRGLGNEQFF.

The chain has TRBV4-3 and TRBJ1-3; the D gene is possibly TRBD1 (5 bases). V shed 0 bases and J shed 3 bases, with 12 bases lying between them. CDR3 length: 16 residues. Germline V lookup: CDR1 LGHNA, CDR2 YSLEER. The CDR3 region has the DNA TGCGCCAGCAGCCAAGATTGGGACGGGAGTGGAAACACCATATATTTT. Encoded protein: CASSQDWDGSGNTIYF.

This clonotype was observed a handful of times. Given the absence of the conserved phenylalanine or tryptophan at the CDR3 end, a read error is likely. The genes are TRBV7-3 and TRBJ2-5; tentative D call: TRBD2 (7 bases). V lost 5 bases and J lost 5, with 12 bases in between. Germline lookup yields CDR1 SGHTA and CDR2 FQGTGA. This CDR3 is 13 amino acids long. The CDR3 region has the DNA TGTGCCAGCAGCAGGGGGGGGTTTGAGACCCAGTACCTC. Protein sequence: CASSRGGFETQYL.

The chain combines TRBV24-1 with TRBJ1-6, with D hard to call. Trimming took off 5 bases at V and 10 bases at J, with 14 bases between the two ends. This CDR3 has 14 amino acids. Germline assignment: CDR1 KGHDR and CDR2 SFDVKD. The CDR3 spells CATSARALGSPLHF. The DNA for the CDR3 is TGTGCCACCAGTGCCCGGGCGCTTGGGTCACCCCTCCACTTT.